This entry features one T cell receptor beta chain sequence. Unsorted PBMC DNA was run through sequencing on ten immunoSEQ deep assay plates. The repertoire was sequenced with immunoSEQ multiplex PCR; TCRdb's copy has only in-frame clones and lacks some. Of 450,000 to 600,000 clones detected, approximately 79% appear once; the ten largest clones hold less than 15%. The data were taken from a study of shared clonotypes between healthy human individuals. The V end lost 7 bases, the J end lost 4 bases, and 13 bases lay between the germline ends. The CDR3 extends over 13 amino acids. Germline V lookup: CDR1 MNHEY, CDR2 SVGAGI.

The gene calls are TRBV6-5 and TRBJ1-1; maybe TRBD1 (5 bases). This clonotype was obtained from a woman aged 40 to 50 in good health. Some clones in this sample may be carry-over from other donors' samples. The sequencing sample was made of PBMCs. The CDR3 nucleotides read TGTGCCAGCACCCTTCAGGGTTCCACTGAAGCTTTCTTT. Its protein product is CASTLQGSTEAFF.